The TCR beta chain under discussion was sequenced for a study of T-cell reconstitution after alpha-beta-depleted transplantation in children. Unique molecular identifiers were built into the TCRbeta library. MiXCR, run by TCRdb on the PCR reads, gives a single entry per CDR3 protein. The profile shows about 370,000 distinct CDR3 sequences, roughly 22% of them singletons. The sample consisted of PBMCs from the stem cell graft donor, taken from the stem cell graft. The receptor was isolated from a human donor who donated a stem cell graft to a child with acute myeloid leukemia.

CDR3 sequence (DNA): TGTGCCACCAGTCCCGGAGGGGGACAAGTCTACGAGCAGTACTTC. Protein product: CATSPGGGQVYEQYF. This chain connects TRBV24-1 to TRBJ2-7; D assignment may be TRBD1 or TRBD2 (6 bases each). CDR1 is KGHDR and CDR2 is SFDVKD in the germline V gene. V gave up 6 bases and J gave up 3 bases, with 17 bases separating them. The CDR3 spans 15 residues.